This TCR beta chain was captured in a study of cytomegalovirus exposure and HLA in healthy donors. Study-level points and caveats: In a later analysis, a missense DCLRE1C variant was linked to TCR beta V- and J-gene trimming.

This PCR relied on a set of 60 Vbeta primers and 13 Jbeta primers. Assay used: immunoSEQ multiplex PCR; TCRdb lists only in-frame clones, some missing. The sample holds over 100,000 clones, 60% to 85% seen once. Points on this clone: The antigen is unknown.

V dropped 5 bases and J dropped 4 bases, with 12 bases sitting between them. Germline V CDR1 and CDR2: SGHTA, FQGNSA. The CDR3 sequence is 13 residues long. The sequence was obtained from a woman aged 25 to 39 in good health and CMV-seropositive. Input material: PBMCs. The chain has TRBV7-2 and TRBJ2-7; TRBD2 is a possible D gene (5 bases). Written as DNA, the CDR3 is TGTGCCAGCAGCACCCGTCGGGGTTACGAGCAGTACTTC. Its translation is CASSTRRGYEQYF.